This TCR beta chain was found in a study of blood T cells in healthy people across ages. The authors drew 8.5 to 10 milliliters of peripheral blood from each donor. This CDR3 has 13 residues. Trimming removed 1 base from V and 5 bases from J, with 9 bases in between. Germline V gene lookup returns CDR1 DFQATT and CDR2 SNEGSKA (reference sequence). With a J-beta primer mix and a sample-barcoded 5' primer, a second PCR ran 7 to 11 cycles. TCRdb called the 5' RACE reads again in MiXCR, with one record for every CDR3 protein. The table includes 500,000 to 550,000 distinct CDR3 sequences, around 24% detected once. The same data also went into a second study, on T cells of mothers and their children.

Source material: blood. V gene TRBV20-1 combines with J gene TRBJ2-1, with D possibly being TRBD1 (5 bases). This sequence was found in a boy between 5 and 17 years old in good health. CDR3 nucleotide sequence: TGCAGTGCTAGAGGACAGCACCACAATGAGCAGTTCTTC. The encoded protein is CSARGQHHNEQFF.